The 30 T cell receptor beta chains below come from one sample, sequenced in a study of shared clonotypes between healthy human individuals. Naive-designated CD8 cells lacked CD45RO, were positively enriched for CCR7, and omitted terminally differentiated effector memory CD45RA+ cells. Sequencing used immunoSEQ multiplex PCR; TCRdb keeps in-frame clones, though not all of them. The sample yields about 2.1 million clones, approximately 94% seen once. The sample taken for sequencing was naive CD8+ T cells from PBMCs. The receptors were sampled from a man in his late teens or twenties in good health. Some clones in this sample may be carry-over from other donors' samples.

CDR3 residues: CASSASWGSDYGYTF. Written as DNA, the CDR3 is TGTGCCAGCAGCGCCTCATGGGGGTCCGACTATGGCTACACCTTC. V gene TRBV7-6 combines with J gene TRBJ1-2; D may be TRBD1 (5 bases). Germline V lookup: CDR1 SGHVS, CDR2 FNYEAQ. V lost 5 bases, J lost 3 bases, and 16 bases lay in between. This CDR3 has 15 amino acids.

This clone came up once. The rearrangement links TRBV14 to TRBJ1-3; no definite D call. The CDR3 spans 16 residues. V dropped 4 bases and J dropped 0 bases, with 13 bases sitting between them. Germline-derived CDR1 and CDR2 are SGHDN and FVKESK. This CDR3 reads CASSPVGLISGNTIYF. The CDR3, as DNA: TGTGCCAGCAGCCCTGTTGGACTGATCTCTGGAAACACCATATATTTT.

CDR3 region: CASSLGGQKETQYF. The CDR3 coding sequence is TGTGCCAGCAGCTTAGGGGGGCAAAAGGAGACCCAGTACTTC. The chain recombines TRBV7-8 with TRBJ2-5; D possibly corresponds to TRBD1 (6 bases). This CDR3 region has 14 residues. Germline V gives CDR1 SGHVS, CDR2 FQNEAQ. Trimming pared 1 base from V and 5 bases from J, leaving 11 bases between.

With respect to this clone: In the same sample, other DNA sequences code for this CDR3. The chain carries TRBV9 and TRBJ2-1; D possibly corresponds to TRBD2 (5 bases). The germline CDR1 and CDR2 sequences are SGDLS and YYNGEE. There are 13 residues in the CDR3. V was clipped by 0 bases and J by 6 bases, with 7 bases between them. Here the CDR3 DNA reads TGTGCCAGCAGCGTAGGGACTGGCAATGAGCAGTTCTTC. This codes for CASSVGTGNEQFF.

The chain combines TRBV6-1 with TRBJ2-3, with D unclear. This CDR3 is 13 amino acids long. V was shortened by 8 bases and J by 0 bases, with 9 bases between the two germline ends. Germline-derived CDR1 and CDR2 are MNHNS and SASEGT. The CDR3 here is CASLYRSTDTQYF. The CDR3 nucleotides are TGTGCCAGCTTGTACAGAAGCACAGATACGCAGTATTTT.

This chain uses TRBV27 with TRBJ2-7; TRBD1 matches 7 bases. Germline CDR1 is MNHEY and CDR2 is SMNVEV (reference sequence). Trimming at V came to 5 bases and at J to 5 bases, leaving 9 bases not matched to a gene. The CDR3 is 14 residues long. The CDR3 coding sequence is TGTGCCAGCAGTACCGTAGGGACAGTTGACGAGCAGTACTTC. Protein product: CASSTVGTVDEQYF.

V usage is TRBV19 and J usage is TRBJ2-7, with unresolved D. The CDR3 has 14 amino acids. V was pared by 7 bases and J by 5 bases, with 18 bases between. The germline V gene encodes CDR1 LNHDA and CDR2 SQIVND (reference sequence). In DNA form, the CDR3 reads TGTGCCAGTAAAGTGGGCACAGAGGACGACGAGCAGTACTTC. This sequence encodes CASKVGTEDDEQYF.

The rearrangement links TRBV11-2 to TRBJ2-3; D call uncertain. The CDR3 is 15 residues long. Germline CDR1 SGHAT, CDR2 FQNNGV. The V end was cut by 0 bases, the J end by 3 bases, with 10 bases between. CDR3 sequence: CASSLEPSQTDTQYF. The DNA for the CDR3 is TGTGCCAGCAGCTTAGAACCCTCGCAGACAGATACGCAGTATTTT.

This chain connects TRBV18 to TRBJ2-7, with a tentative D call TRBD2 (6 bases). V was shortened by 6 bases and J by 2 bases, with 11 bases between the two germline ends. The V gene's germline CDR1 is KGHSH and CDR2 LQKENI. The CDR3 is 13 residues long. CDR3 residues: CASSGGKAYEQYF. In nucleotides, the CDR3 is TGTGCCAGCTCGGGAGGAAAGGCCTACGAGCAGTACTTC.

This chain links TRBV7-8 with TRBJ2-3, with 8 bases identical to TRBD2. J lost 6 bases, V lost 3 bases, and 8 bases had no gene match. Per germline, CDR1 SGHVS and CDR2 FQNEAQ. The CDR3 contains 15 residues. Written as DNA, the CDR3 is TGTGCCAGCAGCTTCCTTGGACTAGCTCCCGATACGCAGTATTTT. This translates into CASSFLGLAPDTQYF.

The V and J genes are TRBV4-3 and TRBJ2-7, with no clear D. The V gene's germline CDR1 is LGHNA and CDR2 YSLEER. This CDR3 region has 14 residues. V was trimmed by 3 bases and J by 1 base, leaving 10 bases between them. The CDR3 DNA is TGCGCCAGCAGCCAGTTCATTGGGTCCTACGAGCAGTACTTC. Translating it yields CASSQFIGSYEQYF.

This chain joins TRBV13 and TRBJ2-1, with 11 bases fitting TRBD2. J gave up 8 bases and V 5 bases, and 8 bases lay outside the gene matches. Germline CDR1 reads PRHDT; CDR2 reads FYEKMQ (reference sequence). The CDR3 extends over 15 amino acids. CDR3 amino acids: CASSTASGRSDEQFF. In DNA, the CDR3 is TGTGCCAGCAGCACCGCTAGCGGGAGGAGCGATGAGCAGTTCTTC.

The chain uses TRBV7-8 and TRBJ2-7; TRBD1 matches 7 bases. Germline CDR1 reads SGHVS; CDR2 reads FQNEAQ. The CDR3 runs to 15 residues. Trimming removed 5 bases from V and 0 bases from J; junction bases left unmatched: 7. DNA of the CDR3: TGTGCCAGCAGCGGGACAGCGATGAGCTCCTACGAGCAGTACTTC. Translating gives CASSGTAMSSYEQYF.

This chain joins TRBV19 and TRBJ1-5, with D possibly TRBD1 on 5 matching bases. V shed 7 bases and J shed 3 bases, with 16 bases lying between them. This CDR3 contains 15 residues. Germline V gene lookup returns CDR1 LNHDA and CDR2 SQIVND (reference sequence). The CDR3 is CASIRALNPNQPQHF. CDR3 sequence (DNA): TGTGCCAGTATCAGGGCCCTCAACCCCAATCAGCCCCAGCATTTT.

This chain uses TRBV6-4 with TRBJ2-3; no clear D. The CDR3 loop spans 13 amino acids. Germline CDR1 and CDR2: MRHNA and SNTAGT. V was cut by 2 bases and J by 3 bases, with 6 bases left in between. The CDR3 loop is CASSDPQTDTQYF. CDR3 coding DNA: TGTGCCAGCAGTGACCCCCAGACAGATACGCAGTATTTT.

The gene calls are TRBV15 and TRBJ1-1; D is uncertain. The germline gives CDR1 LNHNV, CDR2 YYDKDF (reference sequence). The CDR3 runs to 15 residues. Trimming removed 0 bases at V and 5 bases at J, with 13 bases between. The CDR3 DNA is TGTGCCACCAGCAGAGATACGATGGCGGGAACTGAAGCTTTCTTT. Translation gives CATSRDTMAGTEAFF.

J is TRBJ2-1 and V is TRBV15, with D possibly being TRBD1 (5 bases). Trimming removed 1 base at V and 4 bases at J, with 8 bases between. The V gene's germline CDR1 is LNHNV and CDR2 YYDKDF (reference sequence). CDR3 length equals 14 residues. DNA for the CDR3: TGTGCCACCAGCAGAGGTGCAGGGTACAATGAGCAGTTCTTC. The encoded protein is CATSRGAGYNEQFF.

This chain joins TRBV7-2 and TRBJ2-7, with TRBD1 matching 8 bases. The germline gives CDR1 SGHTA, CDR2 FQGNSA. CDR3 length: 19 amino acids. V shed 5 bases and J 1 base; nucleotides not matched to a gene: 19. The CDR3 DNA reads TGTGCCAGCAGCCCGCTTTATGGACAGGGCTCCCGCTCGTCCTACGAGCAGTACTTC. Its translation is CASSPLYGQGSRSSYEQYF.

The chain is built from TRBV19 and TRBJ2-3; no definite D call. Germline V gene data show CDR1 as LNHDA and CDR2 as SQIVND (reference sequence). V shed 1 base and J shed 4 bases, with 9 bases lying between them. There are 14 residues in the CDR3. CDR3 region: CASSIAPFADTQYF. Written as DNA, the CDR3 is TGTGCCAGTAGTATAGCCCCTTTTGCAGATACGCAGTATTTT.

This rearrangement joins TRBV6-5 to TRBJ1-4, with D tentatively TRBD1 (5 bases). From germline, CDR1 is MNHEY and CDR2 SVGAGI. Trimming cost V 6 bases and J 10 bases, with 21 bases left between them. The CDR3 loop spans 15 amino acids. This chain's CDR3 is CASSATLGGSGKLFF. The CDR3 DNA reads as TGTGCCAGCAGCGCGACTCTCGGGGGGAGCGGAAAACTGTTTTTT.

This chain uses TRBV15 with TRBJ2-1; D possibly corresponds to TRBD2 (6 bases). Germline V gene data show CDR1 as LNHNV and CDR2 as YYDKDF (reference sequence). The CDR3 contains 15 residues. The V end was cut by 0 bases, the J end by 7 bases, with 13 bases between. The CDR3 reads CATSRDTSLQNEQFF. The CDR3 bases are TGTGCCACCAGCAGAGACACTAGCCTCCAGAATGAGCAGTTCTTC.

The chain combines TRBV7-2 with TRBJ1-5; possible D gene TRBD1, 5 bases. Germline CDR1 is SGHTA and CDR2 is FQGNSA. This CDR3 contains 15 residues. Trimming removed 4 bases at V and 1 base at J, with 11 bases between. The CDR3: CASSSGTRSNQPQHF. The CDR3 bases are TGTGCCAGCAGCTCCGGGACCAGAAGCAATCAGCCCCAGCATTTT.

V and J are TRBV9 and TRBJ1-1; tentative D call: TRBD1 (5 bases). Germline lookup yields CDR1 SGDLS and CDR2 YYNGEE. The V gene lost 6 bases and the J gene lost 2 bases, with 14 bases spanning the gap. This CDR3 has 14 residues. The CDR3 loop is CASTVLQGNTEAFF. The CDR3 DNA is TGTGCCAGCACCGTTCTCCAGGGAAACACTGAAGCTTTCTTT.

The chain links TRBV11-2 to TRBJ2-7, with 9 bases fitting TRBD2. CDR1 SGHAT and CDR2 FQNNGV come from the germline V gene. The junction had 3 bases not matched to a gene; V was cut back by 6 bases and J by 3 bases. This CDR3 region has 13 residues. The CDR3 here is CASRTSGLYEQYF. The CDR3 DNA sequence: TGTGCCAGCAGGACTAGCGGACTCTACGAGCAGTACTTC.

The V gene is TRBV7-2, the J gene TRBJ2-3, with D perhaps given as TRBD1 or TRBD2 (5 bases each). Germline V gene data show CDR1 as SGHTA and CDR2 as FQGNSA. Trimming stripped 2 bases from V and 8 bases from J, with 14 bases between. The CDR3 is 14 amino acids. The CDR3 DNA sequence: TGTGCCAGCAGCTTACCCGGGACCCCTCTTACGCAGTATTTT. This codes for CASSLPGTPLTQYF.

This chain connects TRBV27 to TRBJ1-1, with D perhaps TRBD1 (5 bases). CDR1 and CDR2 from the germline V gene are MNHEY and SMNVEV (reference sequence). This CDR3 is 15 amino acids long. V lost 7 bases and J 5 bases, leaving 20 bases between the germline ends. The chain's CDR3 is CASTLSGERGTEAFF. The DNA for the CDR3 is TGTGCCAGCACCCTCAGTGGAGAACGGGGGACTGAAGCTTTCTTT.

The V gene is TRBV28, the J gene TRBJ1-1; 8 bases map to TRBD1. The V and J ends lost 4 bases and 5 bases, in that order; junction bases with no gene match: 3. The CDR3 contains 13 residues. CDR1 is MDHEN, CDR2 SYDVKM, per germline. DNA for the CDR3: TGTGCCAGCAGTTCGTGGACAGGGACTGAAGCTTTCTTT. This gives the protein CASSSWTGTEAFF.

V gene TRBV11-2 combines with J gene TRBJ2-7, with 7 bases fitting TRBD2. Germline V gene lookup returns CDR1 SGHAT and CDR2 FQNNGV. Unmatched junction bases numbered 7, after V lost 5 bases and J lost 0 bases. CDR3 length: 15 amino acids. In DNA form, the CDR3 reads TGTGCCAGCAGCCTGTTGCGGGGGAGCTCCTACGAGCAGTACTTC. This codes for CASSLLRGSSYEQYF.

V gene TRBV18 combines with J gene TRBJ2-6, with unresolved D. V lost 8 bases to trimming and J lost 0 bases, with 5 bases between them. The germline CDR1 and CDR2 sequences are KGHSH and LQKENI. The CDR3 runs to 13 residues. The CDR3 DNA reads TGTGCCAGCGTCGACTCTGGGGCCAACGTCCTGACTTTC. Translating it yields CASVDSGANVLTF. Filled out from reference TRBV18 and TRBJ2-6, the complete variable domain reads NAGVMQNPRHLVRRRGQEARLRCSPMKGHSHVYWYRQLPEEGLKFMVYLQKENIIDESGMPKERFSAEFPKEGPSILRIQQVVRGDSAAYFCASVDSGANVLTFGAGSRLTVL.

The chain joins TRBV28 to TRBJ2-7, with D maybe TRBD2 (6 bases). V was cut by 6 bases and J by 2 bases, with 17 bases left in between. CDR3 length: 15 amino acids. The germline V gene has CDR1 MDHEN and CDR2 SYDVKM. This chain's CDR3 is CASRGRDWGTYEQYF. DNA for the CDR3: TGTGCCAGCAGGGGCCGGGACTGGGGTACCTACGAGCAGTACTTC.